This record concerns one TCR beta chain sequence. Its antigen is currently unknown. One end of the junction fails to match germline, which may point to a read error. A second about 6 to 12 cycle PCR used barcoded and J-beta primers. The yield of each sample was at least 2.5 million CDR3-containing paired-end reads. Each CDR3 protein gets one entry after TCRdb re-called the 5' RACE reads with MiXCR. Of more than 550,000 distinct CDR3 sequences in the sample, roughly 20% were seen once. The data originate from a study of blood T cells in healthy people across ages. The study's findings and limits: When set beside aged donors, long-lived donors presented more naive CD4+ cells and higher diversity. It was held that diversity estimates obtained from one million T cells represented underestimates. CMV status of donors was unknown, possibly confounding expanded clonotype changes.

Germline CDR1 and CDR2: MNHEY and SVGAGI. This CDR3 spans 14 amino acids. This sequence was found in a man in his 70s in good health. Sequenced: blood. V gene TRBV6-5 combines with J gene TRBJ1-4; a possible D gene is TRBD1 (6 bases). The CDR3 sequence is CASSDSGENRELFF. CDR3 bases: TGTGCCAGCAGTGACTCAGGGGAAAATAGAGAACTGTTTTTT.